These T cell receptor beta chains were read from a single sample in a study of blood T cells in healthy people across ages. TCRdb re-called the 5' RACE reads with MiXCR, one entry per CDR3 protein. The sample consists of 1,100,000 or so distinct CDR3 sequences, 40% to 50% of them appearing once. Material: blood. These receptor sequences come from a woman aged 55-69 years in good health. CDR3s include the opening cysteine and the closing phenylalanine or tryptophan. The D gene is left open where the match is weak. The size of a clone is reported for some rows only, either as once, few or many, or as a class for expanded clones.

j_call clone_size v_call d_call cdr3_aa cdr3_nt
TRBJ2-7 . TRBV4-2 TRBD2 CASSQGSGTSVYEQYF TGTGCCAGCAGCCAAGGTTCCGGGACTAGCGTCTACGAGCAGTACTTC
TRBJ2-4 few TRBV20-1 . CSAREDPAKNIQYF TGCAGTGCTAGAGAAGACCCTGCCAAAAACATTCAGTACTTC
TRBJ2-7 . TRBV16 TRBD1 CASRKDRGAYEQYF TGTGCCAGCAGAAAGGACAGGGGGGCGTACGAGCAGTACTTC
TRBJ2-3 . TRBV5-6 . CASSRNGDTQYF TGTGCCAGCAGCCGGAACGGAGATACGCAGTATTTT
TRBJ1-2 . TRBV12-5 TRBD1 CASGFDRAYGHTF TGTGCTAGTGGTTTCGACAGGGCCTATGGCCACACCTTC
TRBJ2-3 . TRBV27 . CASSYLNGTQYF TGTGCCAGCAGTTATTTGAATGGTACGCAGTATTTT
TRBJ2-5 . TRBV6-6 TRBD2 CASTPLAGGGEQYF TGTGCCAGCACCCCACTAGCGGGAGGAGGAGAGCAGTACTTC
TRBJ2-1 once TRBV28 . CASSPRWEQFF TGTGCCAGCAGTCCGAGGTGGGAGCAGTTCTTC
TRBJ2-1 . TRBV20-1 TRBD2 CSARGASGYNEQFF TGCAGTGCTAGAGGGGCTAGCGGCTACAATGAGCAGTTCTTC
TRBJ2-5 . TRBV5-1 TRBD2 CASSLGLAGESWEQYF TGCGCCAGCAGCTTGGGGCTAGCGGGAGAATCGTGGGAGCAGTACTTC
TRBJ2-5 . TRBV7-6 . CASSRPQSGPQETQYF TGTGCCAGCAGCCGACCCCAGAGCGGGCCCCAAGAGACCCAGTACTTC
TRBJ2-7 . TRBV6-5 TRBD2 CASSPKLAGASEQYF TGTGCCAGCAGCCCCAAACTAGCGGGAGCTTCCGAGCAGTACTTC
TRBJ2-1 . TRBV11-2 . CASSIKEQFF TGTGCCAGCAGCATCAAAGAGCAGTTCTTC
TRBJ2-6 . TRBV5-1 . CASSLKISGANVLTF TGCGCCAGCAGCCTAAAGATCTCTGGGGCCAACGTCCTGACTTTC
TRBJ2-5 . TRBV7-7 TRBD2 CASSLVGGTSGQETQYF TGTGCCAGCAGCTTAGTGGGGGGGACTAGCGGCCAAGAGACCCAGTACTTC
TRBJ2-7 . TRBV30 . CAWSTGYHEQYF TGTGCCTGGTCCACAGGGTACCACGAGCAGTACTTC
TRBJ2-2 once TRBV7-6 . CASSLVVGVANTGELFF TGTGCCAGCAGCTTAGTCGTGGGGGTGGCGAACACCGGGGAGCTGTTTTTT
TRBJ2-4 few TRBV5-1 . CASSLSGTQNIQYF TGCGCCAGCAGCTTATCGGGGACTCAAAACATTCAGTACTTC
TRBJ2-5 . TRBV6-2/TRBV6-3 TRBD2 CASRKGLAEETQYF TGTGCCAGCAGAAAGGGACTAGCGGAAGAGACCCAGTACTTC
TRBJ2-7 . TRBV7-2 . CASSLALWPPNEQYF TGTGCCAGCAGCTTAGCGCTGTGGCCCCCCAATGAGCAGTACTTC
TRBJ1-2 . TRBV4-1 . CASSQPGIGGYTF TGCGCCAGCAGCCAACCAGGGATCGGTGGCTACACCTTC
TRBJ1-2 few TRBV18 . CASSYDGYGYTF TGTGCCAGCTCGTACGACGGCTATGGCTACACCTTC
TRBJ2-3 . TRBV12-3/TRBV12-4 TRBD2 CASSFRGRTSADTQYF TGTGCCAGCAGTTTTCGGGGCCGAACTAGCGCAGATACGCAGTATTTT
TRBJ2-3 . TRBV4-3 . CASSQDAAGSTDTQYF TGCGCCAGCAGCCAAGATGCGGCCGGCAGCACAGATACGCAGTATTTT
TRBJ2-7 many TRBV9 TRBD2 CASSVGDSGSMSYEQYF TGTGCCAGCAGCGTAGGGGATAGCGGGAGCATGTCCTACGAGCAGTACTTC
TRBJ2-7 few TRBV12-3/TRBV12-4 . CASSPSGTQTYEQYF TGTGCCAGCAGTCCATCCGGGACACAAACCTACGAGCAGTACTTC
TRBJ2-7 . TRBV15 . CATSRGGWNPTYEQYF TGTGCCACCAGCAGAGGCGGTTGGAACCCCACCTACGAGCAGTACTTC
TRBJ2-1 . TRBV7-6 . CASSPRDVRNNEQFF TGTGCCAGCAGCCCCCGGGACGTAAGAAACAATGAGCAGTTCTTC
TRBJ2-3 once TRBV7-8 . CASSYGEAAGRFSTDTQYF TGTGCCAGCAGCTACGGGGAGGCGGCAGGGAGATTTAGCACAGATACGCAGTATTTT
TRBJ2-5 . TRBV10-1 . CASSELGAAETQYF TGCGCCAGCAGTGAGTTAGGGGCGGCAGAGACCCAGTACTTC
TRBJ2-5 . TRBV15 TRBD2 CATSRVETSGYQETQYF TGTGCCACCAGCAGAGTTGAGACTAGCGGATACCAAGAGACCCAGTACTTC
TRBJ2-7 . TRBV28 . CASLGSPYEQYF TGTGCCAGCCTCGGCAGCCCCTACGAGCAGTACTTC
TRBJ1-1 few TRBV6-5 TRBD1 CASGTGGTEAFF TGTGCCAGCGGGACAGGGGGAACTGAAGCTTTCTTT
TRBJ2-3 few TRBV9 . CASSLRRDRTDTQYF TGTGCCAGCAGCTTAAGAAGGGACCGGACAGATACGCAGTATTTT
TRBJ1-6 few TRBV27 . CASSPGRLNSPLHF TGTGCCAGCAGCCCGGGACGTCTAAATTCACCCCTCCACTTT
TRBJ2-1 . TRBV14 TRBD2 CASSQGPGLAFPEQFF TGTGCCAGCAGCCAAGGACCGGGACTAGCATTTCCTGAGCAGTTCTTC
TRBJ2-7 few TRBV11-2 TRBD1 CASSLTTGWEQYF TGTGCCAGCAGCTTAACGACAGGGTGGGAGCAGTACTTC
TRBJ2-1 many TRBV20-1 . CSARDVQGGSGSINEQFF TGCAGTGCTAGAGATGTGCAGGGGGGTTCTGGGTCTATCAATGAGCAGTTCTTC
TRBJ2-7 few TRBV9 . CASSVQAGYEQYF TGTGCCAGCAGCGTACAGGCAGGGTACGAGCAGTACTTC
TRBJ1-2 . TRBV20-1 . CSARVVGTYYGYTF TGCAGTGCTAGAGTTGTCGGGACCTACTATGGCTACACCTTC
TRBJ1-6 few TRBV5-8 . CASSLEAGSYNSPLHF TGTGCCAGCAGCTTGGAGGCCGGGAGCTATAATTCACCCCTCCACTTT